What follows are 5 T cell receptor beta chains derived from one specimen sequenced in a study of cytomegalovirus exposure and HLA in healthy donors. The PCR ran on 60 Vbeta and 13 Jbeta primers. Here immunoSEQ multiplex PCR was the method, and the copy in TCRdb shows in-frame clones only, minus some. The sample holds over 110,000 clones; 70% to 80% are singletons and the top ten take about 2.2%. The sample comprised PBMCs. The receptors here all came from a woman aged 18 to 35 in good health and CMV-seropositive.

V and J are TRBV29-1 and TRBJ1-3; the D is unclear. CDR1 and CDR2 from the germline V gene are SQVTM and ANQGSEA. The CDR3 contains 14 residues. V gave up 2 bases and J gave up 0 bases, with 8 bases separating them. In DNA, the CDR3 is TGCAGCGTTGAAATAATAGACTCTGGAAACACCATATATTTT. This translates into CSVEIIDSGNTIYF.

The CDR3, as DNA: TGTGCCAGCACTTTGGAGACAGGCAGCTCCTACGAGCAGTACTTC. It translates to CASTLETGSSYEQYF. The gene calls are TRBV2 and TRBJ2-7; D is perhaps TRBD1 (6 bases). Germline lookup yields CDR1 SNHLY and CDR2 FYNNEI. Trimming took off 7 bases at V and 0 bases at J, with 16 bases between the two ends. CDR3 length: 15 amino acids. The full variable domain, completed using reference TRBV2 and TRBJ2-7, is EPEVTQTPSHQVTQMGQEVILRCVPISNHLYFYWYRQILGQKVEFLVSFYNNEISEKSEIFDDQFSVERPDGSNFTLKIRSTKLEDSAMYFCASTLETGSSYEQYFGPGTRLTVT.

Notes on this clone: The identical CDR3 is also encoded by other nucleotide sequences in the sample. The chain links TRBV19 to TRBJ1-5; tentatively, D is TRBD1 (6 bases). The CDR3 is 14 amino acids. Trimming shortened V by 3 bases and J by 1 base, and 7 bases separated the two germline ends. CDR1 is LNHDA and CDR2 is SQIVND in the germline V gene (reference sequence). The CDR3 loop reads CASSIQGSNQPQHF. The CDR3 DNA follows: TGTGCCAGTAGTATCCAGGGGAGCAATCAGCCCCAGCATTTT. The complete variable domain, with remaining parts taken from reference TRBV19 and TRBJ1-5, reads DGGITQSPKYLFRKEGQNVTLSCEQNLNHDAMYWYRQDPGQGLRLIYYSQIVNDFQKGDIAEGYSVSREKKESFPLTVTSAQKNPTAFYLCASSIQGSNQPQHFGDGTRLSIL.

This clone has just a few counts. This chain joins TRBV27 and TRBJ2-7; D might be TRBD1 (6 bases). Trimming cost V 2 bases and J 3 bases, with 11 bases left between them. There are 14 residues in the CDR3. CDR1 is MNHEY, CDR2 SMNVEV, per germline (reference sequence). The CDR3 reads CASSLLSGVYEQYF. CDR3 DNA: TGTGCCAGCAGTTTACTTTCAGGGGTCTACGAGCAGTACTTC.

This chain joins TRBV5-4 and TRBJ2-4, with D tentatively TRBD1 (5 bases). This CDR3 contains 16 residues. V lost 3 bases, J lost 0 bases, and 13 bases lay in between. Looked up from germline, CDR1 is SGHNT and CDR2 is YYREEE (reference sequence). The DNA of the CDR3 is TGTGCCAGCAGCTCCGAACCTCAGGGAGCCAAAAACATTCAGTACTTC. Translated, it gives CASSSEPQGAKNIQYF.